Shown below are 13 T cell receptor beta chains from a single sample sequenced in a study of T cell repertoires in ileal Crohn's disease. Noted time point: neoterminal ileum biopsy at postoperative endoscopy, about 6 months after surgery. Sequenced by immunoSEQ multiplex PCR; TCRdb stores in-frame clones only, minus some. This table holds 15,000 to 20,000 clones, 60% to 75% found once. Sequencing was performed on ileal tissue. These receptors originate from an adult with Crohn's disease.

The chain couples TRBV5-1 to TRBJ1-1; D remains ambiguous. The CDR3 totals 11 residues. The germline V gene encodes CDR1 SGHRS and CDR2 YFSETQ. V was cut by 0 bases and J by 7 bases, with 4 bases left in between. The DNA of the CDR3 is TGCGCCAGCAGCTTGGGACATGAAGCTTTCTTT. It specifies CASSLGHEAFF.

V is TRBV30 and J is TRBJ1-1; TRBD1 agrees at 7 bases. This CDR3 has 14 residues. From germline, CDR1 is GTSNPN and CDR2 SVGIG (reference sequence). Trimming at V came to 5 bases and at J to 1 base, leaving 7 bases not matched to a gene. The CDR3 DNA follows: TGTGCCTGGGACCGACAGGGCCCGAACACTGAAGCTTTCTTT. Translation gives CAWDRQGPNTEAFF.

V usage is TRBV6-1 and J usage is TRBJ2-7; the D is unclear. CDR3 length: 14 residues. Germline-derived CDR1 and CDR2 are MNHNS and SASEGT. With 4 bases removed from V and 1 base from J, the gap between germline ends came to 11 bases. The CDR3 sequence: CASSVENESYEQYF. The DNA of the CDR3 is TGTGCCAGCAGTGTTGAAAACGAGTCCTACGAGCAGTACTTC.

The genes are TRBV18 and TRBJ2-3; tentatively, D is TRBD2 (5 bases). CDR3 size: 14 residues. V lost 1 base to trimming and J lost 5 bases, with 10 bases between them. Germline CDR1 and CDR2: KGHSH and LQKENI. The CDR3 here is CASSPLYRGDTQYF. CDR3 in DNA: TGTGCCAGCTCACCACTATACCGGGGAGATACGCAGTATTTT.

In its sample, this clone was seen a few times. V gene TRBV29-1 combines with J gene TRBJ1-3; unclear D gene. This CDR3 has 11 amino acids. Germline loops: CDR1 SQVTM, CDR2 ANQGSEA. The V end lost 4 bases, the J end lost 4 bases, and 5 bases lay between the germline ends. CDR3 DNA sequence: TGCAGCGTTGGTAGCGGAAACACCATATATTTT. It is translated as CSVGSGNTIYF.

This clone was observed a handful of times. V is TRBV9 and J is TRBJ2-2; 8 bases are shared with TRBD2. Looked up from germline, CDR1 is SGDLS and CDR2 is YYNGEE. V trimming: 0 bases; J trimming: 6 bases; junction bases outside the gene matches: 1. This CDR3 has 14 amino acids. CDR3 sequence: CASSVAGGPGELFF. CDR3 nucleotides: TGTGCCAGCAGCGTAGCGGGAGGGCCCGGGGAGCTGTTTTTT. Using reference TRBV9 and TRBJ2-2 for the parts outside the CDR3, the full variable domain is DSGVTQTPKHLITATGQRVTLRCSPRSGDLSVYWYQQSLDQGLQFLIQYYNGEERAKGNILERFSAQQFPDLHSELNLSSLELGDSALYFCASSVAGGPGELFFGEGSRLTVL.

The V and J genes are TRBV23-1 and TRBJ2-5, with 9 nucleotides matching TRBD1. The DNA end is a closer match to TRBJ2-7, so the J assignment may be wrong. TRBV23-1 is filed as an ORF, its function uncertain. This CDR3 contains 16 residues. In DNA form, the CDR3 reads TGCGCCAGCAGTCCATTGAACTCCGGGACAGGGTTCGAGCAGTACTTC. As protein: CASSPLNSGTGFEQYF.

The J gene is TRBJ1-2, the V gene TRBV19; 7 positions match TRBD1. With 2 bases clipped from V and 4 bases from J, the junction kept 7 bases outside the gene matches. CDR1 and CDR2 from the germline V gene are LNHDA and SQIVND (reference sequence). This CDR3 region has 15 residues. CDR3 DNA: TGTGCCAGTAGTATAAGAACAGGGGCTGGCTATGGCTACACCTTC. Translated, it gives CASSIRTGAGYGYTF. Supplemented by reference TRBV19 and TRBJ1-2, the full variable domain reads DGGITQSPKYLFRKEGQNVTLSCEQNLNHDAMYWYRQDPGQGLRLIYYSQIVNDFQKGDIAEGYSVSREKKESFPLTVTSAQKNPTAFYLCASSIRTGAGYGYTFGSGTRLTVV.

This chain connects TRBV14 to TRBJ2-7; 9 bases agree with TRBD2. The CDR3 runs 17 residues. Germline V lookup: CDR1 SGHDN, CDR2 FVKESK. After removal of 1 base from V and 2 bases from J, the junction contained 9 bases not matched to a gene. Here the CDR3 DNA reads TGTGCCAGCAGCCAAGGGCTAGCGGGGTTTCCCCCCTACGAGCAGTACTTC. Protein sequence: CASSQGLAGFPPYEQYF. The full variable domain, its missing parts supplied by reference TRBV14 and TRBJ2-7, is EAGVTQFPSHSVIEKGQTVTLRCDPISGHDNLYWYRRVMGKEIKFLLHFVKESKQDESGMPNNRFLAERTGGTYSTLKVQPAELEDSGVYFCASSQGLAGFPPYEQYFGPGTRLTVT.

The rearrangement uses TRBV2 and TRBJ1-1, with TRBD1 as a possible D gene (5 bases). The V and J ends lost 6 bases and 1 base respectively, with 12 bases between them. Germline V CDR1 and CDR2: SNHLY, FYNNEI. The CDR3 runs to 14 residues. The CDR3 protein is CASRQGSKNTEAFF. DNA for the CDR3: TGTGCCAGCAGGCAGGGTAGTAAGAACACTGAAGCTTTCTTT.

This chain connects TRBV6-6 to TRBJ1-2, with a possible D match to TRBD1 (6 bases). CDR3 size: 14 residues. Trimming shortened V by 0 bases and J by 5 bases, and 10 bases separated the two germline ends. Germline values: CDR1 MNHNY, CDR2 SVGAGI (reference sequence). The CDR3, as DNA: TGTGCCAGCAGTTACTCGGGGGCAGATTATGGCTACACCTTC. Translated: CASSYSGADYGYTF.

The chain uses TRBV5-1 and TRBJ2-7, with TRBD2 identical over 9 bases. J gave up 5 bases and V 0 bases, and 3 bases lay outside the gene matches. Germline CDR1 is SGHRS and CDR2 is YFSETQ. The CDR3 contains 14 residues. CDR3 loop: CASSLVAGEDEQYF. In DNA form, the CDR3 reads TGCGCCAGCAGCTTGGTAGCGGGAGAGGACGAGCAGTACTTC. Complete variable domain (other parts from reference TRBV5-1 and TRBJ2-7): KAGVTQTPRYLIKTRGQQVTLSCSPISGHRSVSWYQQTPGQGLQFLFEYFSETQRNKGNFPGRFSGRQFSNSRSEMNVSTLELGDSALYLCASSLVAGEDEQYFGPGTRLTVT.

The genes are TRBV28 and TRBJ1-6; D not certain. The CDR3 totals 13 residues. Trimming removed 3 bases at V and 8 bases at J, with 8 bases between. The germline gives CDR1 MDHEN, CDR2 SYDVKM. The DNA for the CDR3 is TGTGCCAGCAGTTTGAGGAGAGATTCACCCCTCCACTTT. It yields the protein CASSLRRDSPLHF.